This T cell receptor (beta chain) was documented in a study of T cell responses to AZD1222 COVID-19 vaccine. Study-level findings and limits: Receipt of two AZD1222 doses was followed by a rise in Spike-specific TCR breadth and depth.

Germline CDR1 and CDR2: DFQATT and SNEGSKA (reference sequence). This CDR3 has 11 residues. V gave up 7 bases and J gave up 1 base, with 6 bases separating them. In the case of this clone: As yet, its antigen is unknown.

Generated by immunoSEQ multiplex PCR, the TCRdb table keeps only in-frame clones and is missing some. Here the sample spans 100,000 or so clones, 86% being singletons. The sequenced sample was peripheral blood, obtained on day 0 of AZD1222 vaccination. The sequence was collected from an adult in good health. J is TRBJ2-3 and V is TRBV20-1; D is tentatively TRBD1 or TRBD2 (5 bases each). The DNA for the CDR3 is TGCAGTGGAGGGGGCACAGATACGCAGTATTTT. Residues: CSGGGTDTQYF.